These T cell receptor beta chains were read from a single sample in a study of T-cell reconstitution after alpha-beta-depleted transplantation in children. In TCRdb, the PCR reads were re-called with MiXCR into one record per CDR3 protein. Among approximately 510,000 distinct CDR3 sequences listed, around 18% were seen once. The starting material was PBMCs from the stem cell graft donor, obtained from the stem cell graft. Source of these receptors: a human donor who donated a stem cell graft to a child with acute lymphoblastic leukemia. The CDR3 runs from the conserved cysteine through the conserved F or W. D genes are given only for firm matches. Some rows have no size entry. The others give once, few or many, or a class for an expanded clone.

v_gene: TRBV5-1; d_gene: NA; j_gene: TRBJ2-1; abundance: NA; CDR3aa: CASSLDVGLASNEQFF; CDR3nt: TGCGCCAGCAGCTTGGATGTCGGGCTAGCGTCCAATGAGCAGTTCTTC
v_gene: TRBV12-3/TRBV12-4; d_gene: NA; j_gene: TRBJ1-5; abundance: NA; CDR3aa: CASRSGQIGQPQHF; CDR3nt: TGTGCCAGCAGGTCAGGACAGATTGGTCAGCCCCAGCATTTT
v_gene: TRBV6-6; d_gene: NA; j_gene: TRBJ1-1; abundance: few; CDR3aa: CASSYDLPEAFF; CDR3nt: TGTGCCAGCAGTTACGATCTTCCTGAAGCTTTCTTT
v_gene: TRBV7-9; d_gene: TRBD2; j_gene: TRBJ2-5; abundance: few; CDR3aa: CASSHRTSGMETQYF; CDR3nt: TGTGCCAGCAGCCATAGGACTAGCGGGATGGAGACCCAGTACTTC
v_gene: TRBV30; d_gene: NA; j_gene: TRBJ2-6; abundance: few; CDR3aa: CAWSVLGGAGANVLTF; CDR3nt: TGTGCCTGGAGTGTACTAGGGGGGGCTGGGGCCAACGTCCTGACTTTC
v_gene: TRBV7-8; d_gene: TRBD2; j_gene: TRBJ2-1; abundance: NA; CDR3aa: CASRLRPLAGGHDEQFF; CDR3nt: TGTGCCAGCAGGCTGAGGCCGCTAGCGGGAGGTCACGATGAGCAGTTCTTC
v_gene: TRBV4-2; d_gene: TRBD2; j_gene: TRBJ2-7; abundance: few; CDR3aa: CASSHPIRERGSYEQYF; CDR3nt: TGTGCCAGCAGCCACCCTATTCGAGAGCGGGGTTCCTACGAGCAGTACTTC
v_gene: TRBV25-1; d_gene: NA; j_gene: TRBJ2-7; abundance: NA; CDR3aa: CASCPSGRKPHEQYF; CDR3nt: TGTGCCAGCTGCCCGTCGGGGCGGAAGCCCCACGAGCAGTACTTC
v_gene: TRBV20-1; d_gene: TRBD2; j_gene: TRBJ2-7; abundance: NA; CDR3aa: CSATGGTSGVWYEQYF; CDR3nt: TGCAGTGCTACGGGCGGGACTAGCGGAGTGTGGTACGAGCAGTACTTC
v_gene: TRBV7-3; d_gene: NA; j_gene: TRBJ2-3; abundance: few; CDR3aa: CASSETGTYTDTQYF; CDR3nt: TGTGCCAGCAGCGAAACCGGGACCTACACAGATACGCAGTATTTT
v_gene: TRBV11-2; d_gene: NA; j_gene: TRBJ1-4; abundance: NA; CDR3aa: CASSHLTGKEKLFF; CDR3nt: TGTGCCAGCAGCCACCTGACAGGAAAGGAAAAACTGTTTTTT
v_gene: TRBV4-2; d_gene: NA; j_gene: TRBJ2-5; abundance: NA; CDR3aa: CASSQGGAGQETQYF; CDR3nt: TGTGCCAGCAGCCAAGGGGGCGCGGGACAAGAGACCCAGTACTTC
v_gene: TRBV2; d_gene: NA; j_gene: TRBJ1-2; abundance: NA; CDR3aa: CASVWDTYSGYTF; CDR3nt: TGTGCCAGCGTCTGGGACACTTATTCTGGCTACACCTTC
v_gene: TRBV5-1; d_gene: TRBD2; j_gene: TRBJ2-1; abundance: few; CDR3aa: CASSWTERGYNEQFF; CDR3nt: TGCGCCAGCAGCTGGACTGAGCGGGGGTACAATGAGCAGTTCTTC
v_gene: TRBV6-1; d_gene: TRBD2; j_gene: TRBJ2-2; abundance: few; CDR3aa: CASGSLAGVSGELFF; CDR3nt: TGTGCCAGCGGGTCACTAGCGGGAGTGTCCGGGGAGCTGTTTTTT
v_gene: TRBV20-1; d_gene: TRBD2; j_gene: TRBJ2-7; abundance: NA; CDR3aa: CSALLAGRSYEQYF; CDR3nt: TGCAGTGCTCTACTAGCGGGAAGATCCTACGAGCAGTACTTC
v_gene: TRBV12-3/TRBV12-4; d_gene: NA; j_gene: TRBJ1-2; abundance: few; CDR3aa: CASSLRGAIYGYTF; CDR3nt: TGTGCCAGCAGTTTACGGGGCGCGATCTATGGCTACACCTTC
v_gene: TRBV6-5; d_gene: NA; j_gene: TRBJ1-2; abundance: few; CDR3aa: CASSYSIATPYTF; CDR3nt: TGTGCCAGCAGTTACTCGATTGCTACACCCTACACCTTC
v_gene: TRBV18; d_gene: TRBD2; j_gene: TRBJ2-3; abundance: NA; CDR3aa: CASSPGLALDTQYF; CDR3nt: TGTGCCAGCTCACCGGGACTAGCGTTGGATACGCAGTATTTT
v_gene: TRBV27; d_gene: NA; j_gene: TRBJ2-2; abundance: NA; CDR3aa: CASRTTALSNTGELFF; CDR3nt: TGTGCCAGCAGGACGACAGCCTTATCGAACACCGGGGAGCTGTTTTTT
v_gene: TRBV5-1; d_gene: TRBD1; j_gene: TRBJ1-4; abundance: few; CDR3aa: CASSFGTGGREKLFF; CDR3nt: TGCGCCAGCAGCTTTGGGACAGGGGGGCGAGAAAAACTGTTTTTT
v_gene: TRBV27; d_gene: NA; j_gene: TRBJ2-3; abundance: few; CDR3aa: CASTGQLVSSTDTQYF; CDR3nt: TGTGCCAGCACTGGACAGCTCGTCTCTAGCACAGATACGCAGTATTTT
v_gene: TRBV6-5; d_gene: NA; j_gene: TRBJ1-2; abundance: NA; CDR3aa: CASSYSTGSDNYGYTF; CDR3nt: TGTGCCAGCAGTTACTCGACAGGCTCCGATAACTATGGCTACACCTTC
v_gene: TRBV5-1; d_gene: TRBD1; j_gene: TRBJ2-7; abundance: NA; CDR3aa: CASSFRQGRLYEQYF; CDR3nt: TGCGCCAGCAGCTTTCGACAGGGGAGACTCTACGAGCAGTACTTC
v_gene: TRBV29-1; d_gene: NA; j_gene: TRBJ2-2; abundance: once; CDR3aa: CSVEVGTGYGELFF; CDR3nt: TGCAGCGTTGAAGTGGGGACCGGGTACGGGGAGCTGTTTTTT
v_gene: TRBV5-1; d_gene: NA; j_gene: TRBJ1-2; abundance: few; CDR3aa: CASSLGANPYYGYTF; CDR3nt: TGCGCCAGCAGCTTGGGGGCAAACCCCTACTATGGCTACACCTTC
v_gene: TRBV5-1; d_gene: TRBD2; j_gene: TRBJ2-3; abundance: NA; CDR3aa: CASSWPGLAMPDTQYF; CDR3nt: TGCGCCAGCAGCTGGCCCGGACTAGCGATGCCAGATACGCAGTATTTT
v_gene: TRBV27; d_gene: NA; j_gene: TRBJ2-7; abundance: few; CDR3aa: CASNWDRYSPDYEQYF; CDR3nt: TGTGCCAGCAACTGGGACCGCTACAGCCCTGACTACGAGCAGTACTTC
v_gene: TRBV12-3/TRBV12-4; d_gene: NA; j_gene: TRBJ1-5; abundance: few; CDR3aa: CASKLFGPPGDQPQHF; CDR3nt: TGTGCCAGCAAACTCTTCGGGCCCCCTGGGGATCAGCCCCAGCATTTT
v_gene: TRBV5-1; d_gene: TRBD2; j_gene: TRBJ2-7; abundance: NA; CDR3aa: CASSSGLAGEDYEQYF; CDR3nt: TGCGCCAGCAGCTCGGGACTAGCGGGAGAAGACTACGAGCAGTACTTC
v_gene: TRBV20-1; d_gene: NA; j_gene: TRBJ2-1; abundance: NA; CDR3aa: CSAGTPSSYNEQFF; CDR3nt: TGCAGTGCTGGGACACCGAGCTCCTACAATGAGCAGTTCTTC
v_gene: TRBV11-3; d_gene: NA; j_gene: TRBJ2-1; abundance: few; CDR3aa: CASSLSANEQFF; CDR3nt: TGTGCCAGCAGCTTATCAGCCAATGAGCAGTTCTTC
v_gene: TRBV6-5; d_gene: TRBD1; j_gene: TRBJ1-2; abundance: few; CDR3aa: CASSNRDRVPLETF; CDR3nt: TGTGCCAGCAGTAACCGGGACAGGGTTCCCCTAGAAACCTTC
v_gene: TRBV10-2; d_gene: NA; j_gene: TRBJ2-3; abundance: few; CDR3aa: CASSEGRGSPSTDTQYF; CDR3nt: TGCGCCAGCAGTGAGGGGAGGGGGTCCCCTAGCACAGATACGCAGTATTTT
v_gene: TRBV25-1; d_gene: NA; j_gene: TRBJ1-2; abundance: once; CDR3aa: CASSANLNYGYTF; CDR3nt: TGTGCCAGCAGTGCTAACCTAAACTATGGCTACACCTTC
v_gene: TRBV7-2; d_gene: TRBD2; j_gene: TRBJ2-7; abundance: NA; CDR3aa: CASSLVASGLYEQYF; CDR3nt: TGTGCCAGCAGCTTAGTGGCTAGCGGTCTCTACGAGCAGTACTTC
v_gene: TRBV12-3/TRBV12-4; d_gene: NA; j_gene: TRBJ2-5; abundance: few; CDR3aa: CASAADRPQYF; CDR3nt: TGTGCCAGCGCGGCGGACAGACCCCAGTACTTC
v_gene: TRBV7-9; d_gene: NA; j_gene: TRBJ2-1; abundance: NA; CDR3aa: CASSHRTNSYNEQFF; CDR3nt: TGTGCCAGCAGCCACCGGACTAACTCCTACAATGAGCAGTTCTTC
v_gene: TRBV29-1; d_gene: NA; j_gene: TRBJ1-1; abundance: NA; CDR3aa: CSVETQGSEAFF; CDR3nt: TGCAGCGTTGAAACGCAGGGTTCTGAAGCTTTCTTT
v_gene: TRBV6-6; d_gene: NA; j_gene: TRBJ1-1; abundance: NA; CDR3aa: CAERLNTEAFF; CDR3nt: TGTGCCGAAAGATTGAACACTGAAGCTTTCTTT
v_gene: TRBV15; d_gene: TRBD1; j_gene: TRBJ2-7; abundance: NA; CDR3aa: CATSPGTGVYEQYF; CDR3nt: TGTGCCACCAGCCCCGGGACAGGGGTCTACGAGCAGTACTTC
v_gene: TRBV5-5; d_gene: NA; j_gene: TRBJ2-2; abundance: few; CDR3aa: CASSWDGANTGELFF; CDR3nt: TGTGCCAGCAGCTGGGACGGCGCGAACACCGGGGAGCTGTTTTTT
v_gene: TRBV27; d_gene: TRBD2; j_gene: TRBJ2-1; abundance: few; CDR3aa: CASSSLSGRTNEQFF; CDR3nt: TGTGCCAGCAGTTCCCTTAGCGGGAGAACGAATGAGCAGTTCTTC
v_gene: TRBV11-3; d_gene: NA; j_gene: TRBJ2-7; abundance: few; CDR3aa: CASSSNSAPYEQYF; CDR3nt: TGTGCCAGCAGCTCAAATAGTGCCCCCTACGAGCAGTACTTC
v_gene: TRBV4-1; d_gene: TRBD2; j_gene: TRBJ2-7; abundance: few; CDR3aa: CASSPSRLGEGHYEQYF; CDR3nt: TGCGCCAGCAGCCCGTCAAGGCTGGGGGAGGGCCACTACGAGCAGTACTTC
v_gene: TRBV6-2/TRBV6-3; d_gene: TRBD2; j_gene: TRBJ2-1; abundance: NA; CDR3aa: CASSAQDGLAGPISYNEQFF; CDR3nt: TGTGCCAGCAGCGCCCAAGATGGACTAGCGGGACCCATATCATACAATGAGCAGTTCTTC
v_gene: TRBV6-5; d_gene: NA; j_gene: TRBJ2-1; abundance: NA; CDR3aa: CASRYAPRDDNEQFF; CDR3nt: TGTGCCAGCAGATACGCCCCCAGGGATGACAATGAGCAGTTCTTC
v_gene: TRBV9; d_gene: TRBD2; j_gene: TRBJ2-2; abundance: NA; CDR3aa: CASSVGPTSGFVGELFF; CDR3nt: TGTGCCAGCAGCGTAGGGCCGACTAGCGGGTTTGTCGGGGAGCTGTTTTTT
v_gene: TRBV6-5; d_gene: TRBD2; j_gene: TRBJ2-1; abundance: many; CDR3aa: CASSYEKWGGAYNEQFF; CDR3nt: TGTGCCAGCAGTTATGAGAAGTGGGGAGGGGCCTACAATGAGCAGTTCTTC
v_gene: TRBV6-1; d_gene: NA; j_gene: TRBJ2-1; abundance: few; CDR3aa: CASSDGDEQFF; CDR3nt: TGTGCCAGCAGTGATGGTGATGAGCAGTTCTTC
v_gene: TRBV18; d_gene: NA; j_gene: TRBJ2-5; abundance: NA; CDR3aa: CASSPPADSWTQYF; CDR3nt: TGTGCCAGCTCACCACCGGCGGACAGTTGGACCCAGTACTTC